These 28 T cell receptor beta chains originate from one sample sequenced in a study of tumor T cells in aggressive B-cell lymphoma. The assay was immunoSEQ multiplex PCR, and TCRdb's table has in-frame clones only and misses some. The sample records around 6,300 clones, around 90% being singletons. Material for sequencing was tumor tissue. These receptors originate from an adult with diffuse large B cell lymphoma. Some clones in this sample may be carry-over from other donors' samples.

The rearrangement links TRBV6-5 to TRBJ2-3; tentatively, D is TRBD2 (6 bases). The CDR3 length is 15 residues. V lost 4 bases to trimming and J lost 0 bases, with 11 bases between them. Germline CDR1 is MNHEY and CDR2 is SVGAGI. CDR3: CASSSTRSSTDTQYF. CDR3 nucleotides: TGTGCCAGCAGTTCGACTAGATCTAGCACAGATACGCAGTATTTT.

V usage is TRBV2 and J usage is TRBJ2-2; D unresolved. CDR3 length equals 15 residues. Germline CDR1 reads SNHLY; CDR2 reads FYNNEI. Trimming took off 3 bases at V and 7 bases at J, with 15 bases between the two ends. CDR3 sequence reads: CASSERESIGGELFF. Here the CDR3 DNA reads TGTGCCAGCAGTGAGCGAGAGAGTATTGGCGGGGAGCTGTTTTTT. Based on the CDR3 plus reference TRBV2 and TRBJ2-2, the full variable domain is EPEVTQTPSHQVTQMGQEVILRCVPISNHLYFYWYRQILGQKVEFLVSFYNNEISEKSEIFDDQFSVERPDGSNFTLKIRSTKLEDSAMYFCASSERESIGGELFFGEGSRLTVL.

This clone occurred once. The chain links TRBV20-1 to TRBJ2-1; unclear D gene. The germline CDR1 and CDR2 sequences are DFQATT and SNEGSKA (reference sequence). There are 10 residues in the CDR3. Trimming left V 1 base short and J 9 bases short, with 4 bases between. The CDR3 region has the DNA TGCAGTGCTAGAGGCGTTGAGCAGTTCTTC. Translated: CSARGVEQFF.

This clone was observed a single time. The junction does not match germline at one end; this may be a read error. V and J are TRBV11-3 and TRBJ2-2, with 11 bases lining up with TRBD1. The length of the CDR3 is 19 residues. Per the germline V gene, CDR1 is SGHNT and CDR2 is YENEEA. CDR3 protein: CASSSPWTGGVSNTGELLF. The CDR3 DNA follows: TGTGCCAGCAGCTCACCGTGGACAGGGGGCGTGTCGAACACCGGGGAGCTGCTTTTT.

The rearrangement joins TRBV2 to TRBJ2-3; TRBD2 aligns across 14 bases. The CDR3 loop spans 15 amino acids. J lost 3 bases, V lost 5 bases, and 1 base had no gene match. Germline loops: CDR1 SNHLY, CDR2 FYNNEI. In DNA, the CDR3 is TGTGCCAGCAGTCGACTAGCGGGGGGGACAGATACGCAGTATTTT. As protein: CASSRLAGGTDTQYF.

The chain is built from TRBV4-2 and TRBJ2-3; TRBD2 agrees at 11 bases. Germline V gene lookup returns CDR1 LGHNA and CDR2 YNFKEQ. With 6 bases clipped from V and 4 bases from J, the junction kept 3 bases outside the gene matches. CDR3 length equals 14 residues. CDR3: CASSGLAGSDTQYF. CDR3 coding DNA: TGTGCCAGCAGTGGACTAGCGGGCTCAGATACGCAGTATTTT.

The CDR3 DNA reads as TGTGCCAGCTCACCACCATCTCGTCTCACAGATACGCAGTATTTT. Translating it yields CASSPPSRLTDTQYF. V is TRBV18 and J is TRBJ2-3; no reliable D call. The germline V and J ends were trimmed by 0 bases and 2 bases, with 9 bases remaining between them. Germline assignment: CDR1 KGHSH and CDR2 LQKENI. CDR3 length: 15 residues.

This clone showed up just a few times. The rearrangement uses TRBV5-6 and TRBJ2-7; TRBD2 agrees at 9 bases. J gave up 2 bases and V 3 bases, and 9 bases lay outside the gene matches. CDR1 is SGHDT, CDR2 YYEEEE, per germline. CDR3 length: 16 amino acids. The CDR3 region has the DNA TGTGCCAGCAGCTATCCTGCGCGGGGGGGCCCCTACGAGCAGTACTTC. It encodes CASSYPARGGPYEQYF.

The genes are TRBV29-1 and TRBJ2-1; the D is unclear. Germline lookup yields CDR1 SQVTM and CDR2 ANQGSEA. V dropped 1 base and J dropped 1 base, with 8 bases sitting between them. This CDR3 region has 14 residues. CDR3: CSVEADSSYNEQFF. As DNA, the CDR3 is TGCAGCGTTGAAGCCGACTCGTCCTACAATGAGCAGTTCTTC.

This clone appeared a single time. The genes are TRBV6-5 and TRBJ1-1; no definite D call. V was cut by 2 bases and J by 8 bases, with 12 bases left in between. Germline lookup yields CDR1 MNHEY and CDR2 SVGAGI. This CDR3 contains 13 residues. The DNA of the CDR3 is TGTGCCAGCAGTTACGGGCAGGCGAGCGAAGCTTTCTTT. It codes for CASSYGQASEAFF.

The chain has TRBV19 and TRBJ1-2; perhaps TRBD1 as D (5 bases). The CDR3 sequence is 12 residues long. Trimming left V 9 bases short and J 2 bases short, with 10 bases between. Germline V CDR1 and CDR2: LNHDA, SQIVND (reference sequence). In DNA form, the CDR3 reads TGTGCCAGCAGGGATTCCAACTATGGCTACACCTTC. This encodes CASRDSNYGYTF.

This chain links TRBV7-2 with TRBJ1-2; 7 nucleotides align to TRBD1. The CDR3 contains 14 residues. The germline CDR1 and CDR2 sequences are SGHTA and FQGNSA. V was pared by 1 base and J by 7 bases, with 6 bases of the junction left unmatched. In nucleotides, the CDR3 is TGTGCCAGCAGCTTAGACCAGGGGGTTGGTGGCTACACCTTC. This codes for CASSLDQGVGGYTF.

The sample holds a few counts of this clone. The chain combines TRBV18 with TRBJ2-5; no clear D. The CDR3 is made up of 12 amino acids. CDR1 KGHSH and CDR2 LQKENI come from the germline V gene. V was clipped by 5 bases and J by 3 bases, with 7 bases between them. CDR3 nucleotides: TGTGCCAGCTCATTCCAGAAAGAGACCCAGTACTTC. Encoded protein: CASSFQKETQYF.

This clone has only a few counts. The DNA for the CDR3 is TGTGCCAGCAGCTTAGGGGTGGGGCTCTCTCAAGAGACCCAGTACTTC. Translating it yields CASSLGVGLSQETQYF. The chain links TRBV7-3 to TRBJ2-5; possibly TRBD1 for D (5 bases). V dropped 2 bases and J dropped 2 bases, with 15 bases sitting between them. Germline V CDR1 and CDR2: SGHTA, FQGTGA. The CDR3 totals 16 residues.

The J gene is TRBJ2-2, the V gene TRBV29-1; 11 bases align to TRBD2. The CDR3 consists of 15 residues. Unmatched junction bases numbered 6, after V lost 5 bases and J lost 4 bases. From germline, CDR1 is SQVTM and CDR2 ANQGSEA. The CDR3 sequence: CSVYGTSGGTGELFF. DNA for the CDR3: TGCAGCGTTTACGGGACTAGCGGCGGCACCGGGGAGCTGTTTTTT.

This chain connects TRBV2 to TRBJ1-2; TRBD1 agrees at 8 bases. This CDR3 region has 13 residues. CDR1 is SNHLY, CDR2 FYNNEI, per germline. With V trimmed by 6 bases and J by 5 bases, 5 bases remained unmatched. CDR3 nucleotide sequence: TGTGCCAGCAGCGAGGACAGGGTTTATGGCTACACCTTC. The encoded protein is CASSEDRVYGYTF.

This clone was counted a single time. This rearrangement joins TRBV7-8 to TRBJ2-5; 8 bases map to TRBD2. Germline V CDR1 and CDR2: SGHVS, FQNEAQ. This CDR3 comprises 13 residues. The trim removed 1 base at V and 5 bases at J, leaving 0 bases unmatched. The CDR3 spells CASSLGLAETQYF. The DNA of the CDR3 is TGTGCCAGCAGCTTAGGACTAGCGGAGACCCAGTACTTC.

Points on this clone: A junction end diverges from the germline sequence, so it may reflect a read error. This rearrangement joins TRBV13 to TRBJ1-3; the D is unclear. The length of the CDR3 is 17 residues. CDR1 is PRHDT and CDR2 is FYEKMQ in the germline V gene (reference sequence). The CDR3 DNA reads TGTGCCAACAGCCACAAATTTGGACGGGGCTCTGGAAACACCATATATTTT. This codes for CANSHKFGRGSGNTIYF.

This chain connects TRBV19 to TRBJ1-1; no firm D call. CDR1 is LNHDA, CDR2 SQIVND, per germline (reference sequence). Trimming stripped 8 bases from V and 0 bases from J, with 10 bases between. CDR3 length: 13 residues. The CDR3 sequence is CASLDGMNTEAFF. In DNA, the CDR3 is TGTGCCAGTTTGGACGGGATGAACACTGAAGCTTTCTTT.

The chain is built from TRBV7-8 and TRBJ1-3, with D unresolved. With 2 bases removed from V and 12 bases from J, the gap between germline ends came to 17 bases. CDR1 and CDR2 from the germline V gene are SGHVS and FQNEAQ. The CDR3 is 14 amino acids. The CDR3 sequence: CASSLSMTAKDIYF. CDR3 DNA sequence: TGTGCCAGCAGCTTATCTATGACTGCAAAAGACATATATTTT.

The genes are TRBV6-5 and TRBJ2-7; tentative D call: TRBD2 (6 bases). This CDR3 has 15 amino acids. Germline V lookup: CDR1 MNHEY, CDR2 SVGAGI. The ends were cut back, 0 bases at V and 2 bases at J, with 11 bases in the middle. In nucleotides, the CDR3 is TGTGCCAGCAGTTACTCTGGGGGGTCCCCCTACGAGCAGTACTTC. Protein sequence: CASSYSGGSPYEQYF.

The gene calls are TRBV4-2 and TRBJ2-7; 9 bases are shared with TRBD2. The J segment lost 3 bases and the V segment lost 4 bases, leaving 10 bases of the junction unmatched. The germline V gene encodes CDR1 LGHNA and CDR2 YNFKEQ. The CDR3 is 16 residues long. This CDR3 is CASSLYLSGGYYEQYF. DNA of the CDR3: TGTGCCAGCAGCCTATACCTTAGCGGGGGCTACTACGAGCAGTACTTC.

The table lists this clone with a count of one. The chain is built from TRBV2 and TRBJ2-7, with 10 bases that match TRBD2. This CDR3 is 15 amino acids long. The germline CDR1 and CDR2 sequences are SNHLY and FYNNEI. After removal of 4 bases from V and 1 base from J, the junction contained 4 bases not matched to a gene. The CDR3 DNA is TGTGCCAGCAGTGGGACTAGCGGCGTTTCCTACGAGCAGTACTTC. This codes for CASSGTSGVSYEQYF.

In its sample, this clone was seen once. The rearrangement uses TRBV6-6 and TRBJ1-5; tentative D call: TRBD1 (5 bases). This CDR3 is 14 amino acids long. Trimming stripped 6 bases from V and 2 bases from J, with 11 bases between. Germline CDR1 and CDR2: MNHNY and SVGAGI (reference sequence). The DNA of the CDR3 is TGTGCCAGCAGAAAACGGGGGGGCAATCAGCCCCAGCATTTT. Its protein product is CASRKRGGNQPQHF.

The V call is TRBV5-1, the J call TRBJ2-5, with 10 bases aligning to TRBD2. CDR1 is SGHRS and CDR2 is YFSETQ in the germline V gene. The CDR3 is 15 amino acids. V was pared by 4 bases and J by 5 bases, with 8 bases of the junction left unmatched. In DNA, the CDR3 is TGCGCCAGCAGCGACGGGACTAGCGTTGGGGAGACCCAGTACTTC. Protein product: CASSDGTSVGETQYF. The full variable domain, completed using reference TRBV5-1 and TRBJ2-5, is KAGVTQTPRYLIKTRGQQVTLSCSPISGHRSVSWYQQTPGQGLQFLFEYFSETQRNKGNFPGRFSGRQFSNSRSEMNVSTLELGDSALYLCASSDGTSVGETQYFGPGTRLLVL.

J is TRBJ1-5 and V is TRBV27; D perhaps matches TRBD1 (5 bases). Between the trimmed V and J ends, which lost 4 bases and 6 bases, there was a span of 16 bases. From germline, CDR1 is MNHEY and CDR2 SMNVEV (reference sequence). The CDR3 covers 15 residues. The CDR3 DNA follows: TGTGCCAGCAGTTGGGACTCTGCGGGTAGTCAGCCCCAGCATTTT. It yields the protein CASSWDSAGSQPQHF.

This rearrangement joins TRBV7-6 to TRBJ2-1, with 9 bases fitting TRBD2. Germline V gives CDR1 SGHVS, CDR2 FNYEAQ. The junction had 9 bases not matched to a gene; V was cut back by 5 bases and J by 7 bases. This CDR3 is built from 15 residues. This chain's CDR3 is CASSLQSGRRNEQFF. The DNA for the CDR3 is TGTGCCAGCAGCCTTCAAAGCGGGAGGAGGAATGAGCAGTTCTTC.

The chain employs TRBV7-2 and TRBJ2-7; weak D call: TRBD2 (5 bases). This CDR3 has 16 residues. Per the germline V gene, CDR1 is SGHTA and CDR2 is FQGNSA. Trimming stripped 5 bases from V and 2 bases from J, with 19 bases between. The CDR3 sequence: CASSPVDYASTYEQYF. CDR3 nucleotide sequence: TGTGCCAGCAGCCCAGTAGACTACGCCAGCACCTACGAGCAGTACTTC. The full variable domain, completed using reference TRBV7-2 and TRBJ2-7, is GAGVSQSPSNKVTEKGKDVELRCDPISGHTALYWYRQSLGQGLEFLIYFQGNSAPDKSGLPSDRFSAERTGGSVSTLTIQRTQQEDSAVYLCASSPVDYASTYEQYFGPGTRLTVT.